These T cell receptor beta chains were read from a single sample in a study of shared clonotypes between healthy human individuals. The assay was immunoSEQ multiplex PCR, and TCRdb's table has in-frame clones only and misses some. The table includes some 2,000,000 clones, roughly 95% detected once. Material for sequencing was naive CD8+ T cells sorted from blood. The receptor source for this set is a man aged 18 to 29 in good health. Both conserved end residues are trimmed from each CDR3. A D gene is named only where the DNA matches it firmly. The listing skips clone size in some rows; elsewhere it reads once, few, many or a size class.

V,D,size,J,CDR3
TRBV6-5,NA,NA,TRBJ2-7,ASRFTGEQY
TRBV28,NA,NA,TRBJ1-6,ASSLPVEPSPLH
TRBV6-5,NA,NA,TRBJ2-7,ASSLGSYYEQY
TRBV11-2,TRBD1,few,TRBJ1-1,ASSFGQVGTEAF
TRBV7-8,TRBD2,NA,TRBJ2-2,ASSLLAGGNTGELF
TRBV28,TRBD1,NA,TRBJ2-2,ASWGQGNTGELF
TRBV9,TRBD1,NA,TRBJ2-2,ASSWGQGTGELF
TRBV28,NA,NA,TRBJ2-5,ASSWIPETQY
TRBV10-3,TRBD1,NA,TRBJ2-7,AITGRTGGYEQY
TRBV9,NA,NA,TRBJ2-2,ASSVGAGVGELF
TRBV9,NA,NA,TRBJ1-3,ASSVEGQADSGNTIY
TRBV7-3,TRBD2,NA,TRBJ2-1,ASRLLAGVPSVYNEQF
TRBV28,TRBD1,NA,TRBJ2-7,ASSYDRAGQY
TRBV11-2,TRBD2,few,TRBJ2-3,ASSLPSGWLETDTQY
TRBV27,NA,NA,TRBJ2-2,ASSLAGDTGELF
TRBV7-8,NA,NA,TRBJ2-5,ASRRPPGDQETQY
TRBV19,NA,NA,TRBJ2-1,ASSPQGLHNEQF
TRBV6-5,NA,NA,TRBJ1-2,ASSEGQFNYGYT
TRBV10-3,TRBD2,NA,TRBJ2-1,AIKAANGGAKDNEQF
TRBV10-3,TRBD2,once,TRBJ2-3,AISESSGVNRDTQY
TRBV11-2,NA,NA,TRBJ1-2,ASSFGPNYGYT
TRBV7-9,NA,NA,TRBJ2-3,ASSLAFGTDTQY
TRBV5-1,TRBD2,NA,TRBJ2-7,ASSLDLAGGGKDEQY
TRBV5-4,NA,NA,TRBJ2-7,ASSLDLEAGRAYEQY
TRBV15,TRBD1,NA,TRBJ1-4,ATSMTGGLANEKLF
TRBV28,NA,NA,TRBJ1-2,ASSSGGRYT
TRBV27,NA,NA,TRBJ1-6,ASSFSGVRSPLH
TRBV30,NA,NA,TRBJ2-7,AWSVTAGGEQY
TRBV27,NA,few,TRBJ1-6,ASQSVLRPYNSPLH
TRBV4-3,NA,NA,TRBJ2-1,ASSQLTGGERGAGDNEQF
TRBV7-3,NA,NA,TRBJ2-1,ASSLTLGGGMMF
TRBV6-5,NA,few,TRBJ1-2,ASSYSRVYGYT
TRBV11-2,NA,NA,TRBJ2-5,ASAISETQY
TRBV5-6,NA,NA,TRBJ2-2,ASSSDQPNTGELF
TRBV30,NA,NA,TRBJ1-4,AWSVRGTNEKLF
TRBV2,NA,NA,TRBJ1-4,ASSKTKLKELF
TRBV4-1,NA,NA,TRBJ2-7,ASSQSNFPGHENYEQY
TRBV30,NA,few,TRBJ1-1,ALQLLWGTEAF
TRBV27,NA,NA,TRBJ1-1,ASSFSGEGTEAF
TRBV5-1,NA,NA,TRBJ1-3,ASSPGITSGNTIY
TRBV19,NA,NA,TRBJ1-1,ASSVWQLNTEAF
TRBV9,NA,NA,TRBJ2-1,ASSVEGGDYNEQF
TRBV7-9,NA,NA,TRBJ2-1,ASSSLDRPEQF
TRBV5-3,TRBD1,NA,TRBJ1-1,ARSFPGQAGTEAF
TRBV5-4,TRBD1,NA,TRBJ1-2,ASGLPDRDYGYT
TRBV5-1,NA,NA,TRBJ2-4,ASSLGGPVNIQY
TRBV6-1,NA,once,TRBJ1-4,ASSVGRIITLKNEKLF
TRBV27,NA,once,TRBJ1-1,ASGGYGTEAF
TRBV6-4,TRBD1,once,TRBJ1-3,ASSEWEGARFFRNTIY
TRBV30,TRBD2,NA,TRBJ2-3,AWSPGTSGSDTQY
TRBV27,NA,once,TRBJ2-5,ASSSTGETQY
TRBV9,NA,NA,TRBJ2-5,ASSVEGMETQY
TRBV9,TRBD1,NA,TRBJ2-2,ASSVSDRATGELF